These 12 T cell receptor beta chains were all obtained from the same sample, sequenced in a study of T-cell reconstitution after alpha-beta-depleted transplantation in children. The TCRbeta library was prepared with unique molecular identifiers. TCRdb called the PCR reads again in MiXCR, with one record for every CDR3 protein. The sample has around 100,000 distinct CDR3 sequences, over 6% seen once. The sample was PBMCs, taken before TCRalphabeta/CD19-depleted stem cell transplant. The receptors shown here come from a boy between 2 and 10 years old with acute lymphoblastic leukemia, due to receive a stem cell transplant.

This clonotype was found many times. CDR3 nucleotide sequence: TGTGCCAGCAGTTACTCGGAAAATTCACCCCTCCACTTT. Translation gives CASSYSENSPLHF. The V and J genes are TRBV6-5 and TRBJ1-6; D is ambiguous. Trimming left V 0 bases short and J 7 bases short, with 4 bases between. There are 13 residues in the CDR3. The germline CDR1 and CDR2 sequences are MNHEY and SVGAGI.

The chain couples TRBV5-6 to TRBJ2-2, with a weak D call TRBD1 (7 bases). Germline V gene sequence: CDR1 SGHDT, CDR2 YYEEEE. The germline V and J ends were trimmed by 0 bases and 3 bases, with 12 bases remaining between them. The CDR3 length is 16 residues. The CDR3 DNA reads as TGTGCCAGCAGCTTGGTGGCGGGACAGTACACCGGGGAGCTGTTTTTT. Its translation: CASSLVAGQYTGELFF.

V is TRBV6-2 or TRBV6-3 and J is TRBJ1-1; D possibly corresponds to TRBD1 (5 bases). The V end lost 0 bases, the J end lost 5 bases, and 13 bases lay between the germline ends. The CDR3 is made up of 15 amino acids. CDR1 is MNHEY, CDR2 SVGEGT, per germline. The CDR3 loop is CASSYSRGGRTEAFF. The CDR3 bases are TGTGCCAGCAGTTACTCCCGGGGCGGAAGGACTGAAGCTTTCTTT.

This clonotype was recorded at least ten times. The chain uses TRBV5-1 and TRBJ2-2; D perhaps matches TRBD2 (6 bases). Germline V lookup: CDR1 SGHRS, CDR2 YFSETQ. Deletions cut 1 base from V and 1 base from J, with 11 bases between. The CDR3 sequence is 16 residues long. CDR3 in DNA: TGCGCCAGCAGCTTGACCCCCGGGGGGAACACCGGGGAGCTGTTTTTT. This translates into CASSLTPGGNTGELFF.

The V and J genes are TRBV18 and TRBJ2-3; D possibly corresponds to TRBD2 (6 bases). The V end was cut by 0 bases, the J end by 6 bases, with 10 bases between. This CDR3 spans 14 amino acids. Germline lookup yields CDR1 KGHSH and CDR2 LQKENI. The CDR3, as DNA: TGTGCCAGCTCACCACCGGAGGGCTGGGATACGCAGTATTTT. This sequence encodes CASSPPEGWDTQYF.

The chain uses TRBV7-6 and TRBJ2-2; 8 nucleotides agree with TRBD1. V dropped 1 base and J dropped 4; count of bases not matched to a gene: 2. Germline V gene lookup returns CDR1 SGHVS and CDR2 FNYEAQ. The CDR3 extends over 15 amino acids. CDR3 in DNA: TGTGCCAGCAGCTTAGGACAGGGGTCCACCGGGGAGCTGTTTTTT. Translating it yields CASSLGQGSTGELFF.

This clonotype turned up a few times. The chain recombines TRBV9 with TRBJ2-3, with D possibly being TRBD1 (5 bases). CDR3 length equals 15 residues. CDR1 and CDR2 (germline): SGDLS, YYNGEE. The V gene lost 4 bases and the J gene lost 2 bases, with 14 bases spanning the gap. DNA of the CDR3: TGTGCCAGCAGCCCGAGGACACCTTACACAGATACGCAGTATTTT. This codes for CASSPRTPYTDTQYF. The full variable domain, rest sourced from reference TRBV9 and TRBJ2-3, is DSGVTQTPKHLITATGQRVTLRCSPRSGDLSVYWYQQSLDQGLQFLIQYYNGEERAKGNILERFSAQQFPDLHSELNLSSLELGDSALYFCASSPRTPYTDTQYFGPGTRLTVL.

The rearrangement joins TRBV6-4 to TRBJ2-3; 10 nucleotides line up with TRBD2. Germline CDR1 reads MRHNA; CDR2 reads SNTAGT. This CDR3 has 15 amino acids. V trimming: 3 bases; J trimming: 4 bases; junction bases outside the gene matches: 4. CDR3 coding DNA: TGTGCCAGCAGTGAAAGCGGGGGGGCCGCAGATACGCAGTATTTT. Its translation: CASSESGGAADTQYF.

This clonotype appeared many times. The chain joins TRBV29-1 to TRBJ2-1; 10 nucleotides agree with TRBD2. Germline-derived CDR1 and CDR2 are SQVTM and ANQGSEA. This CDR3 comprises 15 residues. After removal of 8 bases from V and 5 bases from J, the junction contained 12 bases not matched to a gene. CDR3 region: CSLWGERGGNNEQFF. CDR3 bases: TGCAGCCTGTGGGGGGAGCGGGGGGGGAACAATGAGCAGTTCTTC.

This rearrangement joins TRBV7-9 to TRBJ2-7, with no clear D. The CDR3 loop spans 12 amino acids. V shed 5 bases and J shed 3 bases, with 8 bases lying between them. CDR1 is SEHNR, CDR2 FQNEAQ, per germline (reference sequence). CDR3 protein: CASSVPGYEQYF. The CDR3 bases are TGTGCCAGCAGCGTCCCGGGCTACGAGCAGTACTTC.

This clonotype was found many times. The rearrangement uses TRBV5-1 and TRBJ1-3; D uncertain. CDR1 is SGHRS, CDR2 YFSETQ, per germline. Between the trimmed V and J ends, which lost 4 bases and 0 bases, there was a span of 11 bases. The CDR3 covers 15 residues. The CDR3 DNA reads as TGCGCCAGCAGCCCAGACGGCCACTCTGGAAACACCATATATTTT. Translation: CASSPDGHSGNTIYF.

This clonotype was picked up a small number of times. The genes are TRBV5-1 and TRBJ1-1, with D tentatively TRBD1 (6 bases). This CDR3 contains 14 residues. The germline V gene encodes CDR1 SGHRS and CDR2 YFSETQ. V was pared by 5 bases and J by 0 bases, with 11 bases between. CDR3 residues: CASRLQGMNTEAFF. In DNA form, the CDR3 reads TGCGCCAGCAGACTACAGGGCATGAACACTGAAGCTTTCTTT. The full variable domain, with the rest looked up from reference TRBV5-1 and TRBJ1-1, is KAGVTQTPRYLIKTRGQQVTLSCSPISGHRSVSWYQQTPGQGLQFLFEYFSETQRNKGNFPGRFSGRQFSNSRSEMNVSTLELGDSALYLCASRLQGMNTEAFFGQGTRLTVV.